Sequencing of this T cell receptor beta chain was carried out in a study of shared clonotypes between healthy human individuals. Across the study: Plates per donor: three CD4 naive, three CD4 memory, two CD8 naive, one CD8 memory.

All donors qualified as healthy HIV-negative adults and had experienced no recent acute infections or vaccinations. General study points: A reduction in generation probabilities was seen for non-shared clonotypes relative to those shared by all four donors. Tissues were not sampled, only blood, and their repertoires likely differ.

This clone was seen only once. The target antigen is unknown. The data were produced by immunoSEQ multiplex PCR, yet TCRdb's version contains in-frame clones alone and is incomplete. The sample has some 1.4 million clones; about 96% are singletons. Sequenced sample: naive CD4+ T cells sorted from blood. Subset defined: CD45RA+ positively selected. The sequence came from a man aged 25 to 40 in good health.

The chain's CDR3 is CASSLVGLSVSEQYF. DNA of the CDR3: TGCGCCAGCAGCTTGGTCGGTCTTTCAGTTAGCGAGCAGTACTTC. The rearrangement uses TRBV5-1 and TRBJ2-7; no clear D. This CDR3 is built from 15 residues. V gave up 0 bases and J gave up 6 bases, with 16 bases separating them. CDR1 and CDR2 (germline): SGHRS, YFSETQ.